The 18 T cell receptor beta chains presented below share a single source sample, sequenced in a study of beta chain features in type 1 diabetes. As every portion of the isolated RNA was reverse transcribed, the sequencing read expressed TCRB transcripts. Clones were read by immunoSEQ multiplex PCR, and TCRdb kept only the in-frame ones, dropping some. The sample carries roughly 370,000 clones, around 14% recorded once. Material for sequencing was naive CD4+ T cells from blood. These receptors all come from a man under 40 in good health.

This clone was observed many times. The same CDR3 can be traced to other DNA sequences in this sample. V is TRBV29-1 and J is TRBJ2-1; no reliable D call. There are 12 residues in the CDR3. The germline V gene encodes CDR1 SQVTM and CDR2 ANQGSEA. The V end was cut by 4 bases, the J end by 0 bases, with 4 bases between. The CDR3 spells CSVGSSYNEQFF. The CDR3 DNA reads TGCAGCGTTGGAAGCTCCTACAATGAGCAGTTCTTC.

The chain employs TRBV7-8 and TRBJ1-1; no reliable D call. The CDR3 is 13 residues long. The germline V and J ends were trimmed by 3 bases and 1 base, with 6 bases remaining between them. CDR1 SGHVS and CDR2 FQNEAQ come from the germline V gene. The CDR3 DNA follows: TGTGCCAGCAGCTTCCGCAGGAACACTGAAGCTTTCTTT. Translation gives CASSFRRNTEAFF.

This clone turned up a few times. The V gene is TRBV30, the J gene TRBJ2-5; D is unclear. Per germline, CDR1 GTSNPN and CDR2 SVGIG (reference sequence). The CDR3 spans 12 residues. Trimming cost V 4 bases and J 3 bases, with 9 bases left between them. The CDR3 region is CAWKGSEETQYF. The CDR3 coding sequence is TGTGCCTGGAAGGGCAGCGAAGAGACCCAGTACTTC.

V usage is TRBV5-6 and J usage is TRBJ1-2, with D unresolved. V was cut by 1 base and J by 3 bases, with 10 bases left in between. The germline V gene encodes CDR1 SGHDT and CDR2 YYEEEE. The length of the CDR3 is 14 residues. The CDR3 DNA follows: TGTGCCAGCAGCTTGTCCAGGCACTACTATGGCTACACCTTC. Amino acids: CASSLSRHYYGYTF. Drawing the rest from reference TRBV5-6 and TRBJ1-2, the complete variable domain is DAGVTQSPTHLIKTRGQQVTLRCSPKSGHDTVSWYQQALGQGPQFIFQYYEEEERQRGNFPDRFSGHQFPNYSSELNVNALLLGDSALYLCASSLSRHYYGYTFGSGTRLTVV.

This clone was detected a few times. The CDR3 nucleotides read TGTGCCAGCTCAAGGGTAGCGGCAGGTGAGCAGTTCTTC. Translated, it gives CASSRVAAGEQFF. The V call is TRBV11-3, the J call TRBJ2-1, with a possible D match to TRBD2 (6 bases). The germline CDR1 and CDR2 sequences are SGHNT and YENEEA. V was pared by 8 bases and J by 9 bases, with 17 bases between. This CDR3 has 13 residues.

V is TRBV29-1 and J is TRBJ1-2; tentative D call: TRBD1 (6 bases). The CDR3 spans 12 residues. V lost 4 bases to trimming and J lost 3 bases, with 9 bases between them. CDR1 and CDR2 (germline): SQVTM, ANQGSEA. This chain's CDR3 is CSVGGTHYGYTF. DNA of the CDR3: TGCAGCGTTGGCGGGACACACTATGGCTACACCTTC.

The V gene is TRBV5-1, the J gene TRBJ2-3, with D unresolved. This CDR3 is built from 14 residues. V was clipped by 0 bases and J by 2 bases, with 7 bases between them. In germline, CDR1 is SGHRS, CDR2 YFSETQ. The CDR3 here is CASSLDSHTDTQYF. The CDR3 DNA follows: TGCGCCAGCAGCTTGGATAGTCACACAGATACGCAGTATTTT.

This clone was seen only a few times. The chain employs TRBV28 and TRBJ2-7, with D possibly TRBD1 on 5 matching bases. Germline lookup yields CDR1 MDHEN and CDR2 SYDVKM. Trimming left V 10 bases short and J 6 bases short, with 13 bases between. The CDR3 is 11 amino acids. CDR3 sequence (DNA): TGTGCCACCTGGGGCTTGGGCGAGCAGTACGTC. Translation gives CATWGLGEQYV.

This sequence joins TRBV6-5 and TRBJ1-5; no definite D call. Per the germline V gene, CDR1 is MNHEY and CDR2 is SVGAGI. V was trimmed by 6 bases and J by 2 bases, leaving 5 bases between them. The CDR3 runs to 12 residues. The CDR3 sequence: CASRTRNQPQHF. For the CDR3, the DNA is TGTGCCAGCAGAACTCGCAATCAGCCCCAGCATTTT.

There are a few counts of this clone. This rearrangement joins TRBV30 to TRBJ2-3, with a possible D match to TRBD1 (5 bases). V was shortened by 3 bases and J by 0 bases, with 13 bases between the two germline ends. The CDR3 length is 15 residues. The germline V gene has CDR1 GTSNPN and CDR2 SVGIG (reference sequence). The CDR3 nucleotides read TGTGCCTGGAGCGGCAGGGAACCCAGCACAGATACGCAGTATTTT. This translates into CAWSGREPSTDTQYF. Filled out from reference TRBV30 and TRBJ2-3, the complete variable domain reads SQTIHQWPATLVQPVGSPLSLECTVEGTSNPNLYWYRQAAGRGLQLLFYSVGIGQISSEVPQNLSASRPQDRQFILSSKKLLLSDSGFYLCAWSGREPSTDTQYFGPGTRLTVL.

This clone has only a few counts. This chain joins TRBV14 and TRBJ1-1; D gene unclear. This CDR3 is built from 12 residues. CDR1 is SGHDN, CDR2 FVKESK, per germline. V was cut by 1 base and J by 6 bases, with 6 bases left in between. The CDR3 DNA reads as TGTGCCAGCAGCCAAGTGAGGTCTGAAGCTTTCTTT. Protein sequence: CASSQVRSEAFF.

This clone was seen a few times. The V and J genes are TRBV7-9 and TRBJ1-1; D gene unclear. The V gene's germline CDR1 is SEHNR and CDR2 FQNEAQ (reference sequence). This CDR3 region has 12 residues. Trimming took 1 base from V and 6 from J, leaving 6 bases between them. CDR3: CASSLEAPEAFF. Here the CDR3 DNA reads TGTGCCAGCAGCTTAGAAGCCCCTGAAGCTTTCTTT.

V and J are TRBV7-2 and TRBJ2-1; 11 nucleotides align to TRBD2. J was trimmed by 6 bases and V by 5 bases; bases with no gene match: 6. This CDR3 region has 15 residues. Germline V lookup: CDR1 SGHTA, CDR2 FQGNSA. CDR3 DNA sequence: TGTGCCAGCAGCATGGCTAGCGGGGGGCGCAATGAGCAGTTCTTC. It encodes CASSMASGGRNEQFF.

This clone showed up just a few times. V is TRBV7-2 and J is TRBJ2-3, with D possibly TRBD2 on 6 matching bases. Germline V gene data show CDR1 as SGHTA and CDR2 as FQGNSA. This CDR3 region has 15 residues. Trimming stripped 2 bases from V and 0 bases from J, with 9 bases between. CDR3 sequence: CASSLRDSSTDTQYF. The CDR3 coding sequence is TGTGCCAGCAGCTTACGGGACTCTAGCACAGATACGCAGTATTTT.

In its sample, this clone was seen a few times. The chain recombines TRBV4-3 with TRBJ2-5, with a tentative D call TRBD2 (6 bases). CDR3 length: 14 amino acids. Germline CDR1 is LGHNA and CDR2 is YSLEER. V lost 0 bases to trimming and J lost 7 bases, with 12 bases between them. The CDR3 region has the DNA TGCGCCAGCAGCCAAGATGCTAGCGTTGGGACCCAGTACTTC. Protein: CASSQDASVGTQYF.

This clone turned up a few times. The chain has TRBV7-2 and TRBJ2-2; 11 positions agree with TRBD2. CDR1 is SGHTA and CDR2 is FQGNSA in the germline V gene. The CDR3 is 15 amino acids. V dropped 5 bases and J dropped 4; count of bases not matched to a gene: 3. In DNA form, the CDR3 reads TGTGCCAGCAGCAGGGGACTAGCGGTCACCGGGGAGCTGTTTTTT. Translation gives CASSRGLAVTGELFF.

The rearrangement links TRBV7-9 to TRBJ2-3, with TRBD2 matching over 7 bases. There are 16 residues in the CDR3. The germline CDR1 and CDR2 sequences are SEHNR and FQNEAQ (reference sequence). V lost 5 bases to trimming and J lost 0 bases; unmatched junction nucleotides: 8. The CDR3 DNA reads TGTGCCAGCAGCATACCAACGGGGGGAAGCACAGATACGCAGTATTTT. This gives the protein CASSIPTGGSTDTQYF.

This clone was seen only a few times. The rearrangement uses TRBV7-6 and TRBJ1-2, with D uncertain. The CDR3 sequence is 16 residues long. CDR1 is SGHVS, CDR2 FNYEAQ, per germline. Trimming removed 6 bases at V and 1 base at J, with 18 bases between. CDR3 amino acids: CASRPGLASLNYGYTF. In nucleotides, the CDR3 is TGTGCCAGCAGACCGGGCCTCGCTTCTCTTAACTATGGCTACACCTTC.